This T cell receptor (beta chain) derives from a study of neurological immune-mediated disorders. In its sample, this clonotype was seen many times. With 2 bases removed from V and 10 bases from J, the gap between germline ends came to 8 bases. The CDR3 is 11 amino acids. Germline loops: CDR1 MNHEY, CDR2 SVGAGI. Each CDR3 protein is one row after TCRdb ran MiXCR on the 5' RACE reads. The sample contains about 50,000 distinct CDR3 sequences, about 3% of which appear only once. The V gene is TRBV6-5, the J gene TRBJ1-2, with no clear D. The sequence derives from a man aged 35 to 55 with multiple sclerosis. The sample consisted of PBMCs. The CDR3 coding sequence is TGTGCCAGCAGTTACGGCGGGAACTACACCTTC. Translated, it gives CASSYGGNYTF.